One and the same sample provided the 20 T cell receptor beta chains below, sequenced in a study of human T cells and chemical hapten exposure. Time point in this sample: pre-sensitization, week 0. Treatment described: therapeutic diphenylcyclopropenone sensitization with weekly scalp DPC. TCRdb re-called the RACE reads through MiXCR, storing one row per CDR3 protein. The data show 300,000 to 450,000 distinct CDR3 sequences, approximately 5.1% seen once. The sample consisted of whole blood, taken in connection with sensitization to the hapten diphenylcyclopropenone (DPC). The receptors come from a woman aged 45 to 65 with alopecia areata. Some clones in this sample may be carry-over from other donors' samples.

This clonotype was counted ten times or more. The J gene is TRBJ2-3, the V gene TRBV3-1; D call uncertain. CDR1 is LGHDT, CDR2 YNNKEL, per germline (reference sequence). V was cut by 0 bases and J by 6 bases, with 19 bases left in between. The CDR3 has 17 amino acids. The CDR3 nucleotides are TGTGCCAGCAGCCAAGACAGTTGGACGCGTTCGCTTGATACGCAGTATTTT. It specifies CASSQDSWTRSLDTQYF.

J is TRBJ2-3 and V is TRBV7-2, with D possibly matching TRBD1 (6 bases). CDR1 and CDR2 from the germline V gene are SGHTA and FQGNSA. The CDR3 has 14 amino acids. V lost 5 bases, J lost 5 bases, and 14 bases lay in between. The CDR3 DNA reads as TGTGCCAGCAGCCAGGACAGCTTCGGAGATACGCAGTATTTT. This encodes CASSQDSFGDTQYF.

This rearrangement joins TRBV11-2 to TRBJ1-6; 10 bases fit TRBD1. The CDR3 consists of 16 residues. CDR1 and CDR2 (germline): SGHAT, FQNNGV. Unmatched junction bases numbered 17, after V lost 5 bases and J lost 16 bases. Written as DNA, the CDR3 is TGTGCCAGCAGCGCGACAGGGGGCCTTCGGGTCGAGGAACTCCACTTT. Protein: CASSATGGLRVEELHF.

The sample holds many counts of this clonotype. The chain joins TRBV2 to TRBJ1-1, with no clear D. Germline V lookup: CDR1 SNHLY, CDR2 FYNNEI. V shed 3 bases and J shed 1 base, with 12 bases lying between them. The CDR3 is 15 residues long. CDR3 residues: CASSDGRTGNTEAFF. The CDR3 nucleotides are TGTGCCAGCAGTGATGGGAGGACGGGGAACACTGAAGCTTTCTTT.

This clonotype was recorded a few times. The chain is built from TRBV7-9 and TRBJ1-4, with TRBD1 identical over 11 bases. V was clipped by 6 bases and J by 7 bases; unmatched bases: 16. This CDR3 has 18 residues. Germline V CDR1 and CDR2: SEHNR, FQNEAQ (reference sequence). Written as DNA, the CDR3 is TGTGCCAGCAGTAAACCCGGACAGGGGGCCCCATCGCCTGAAAAACTGTTTTTT. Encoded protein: CASSKPGQGAPSPEKLFF.

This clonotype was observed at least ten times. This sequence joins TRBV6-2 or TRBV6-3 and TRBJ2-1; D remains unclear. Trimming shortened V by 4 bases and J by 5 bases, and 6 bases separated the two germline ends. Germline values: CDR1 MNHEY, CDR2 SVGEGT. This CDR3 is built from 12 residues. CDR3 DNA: TGTGCCAGCAGTTCACTGAACAATGAGCAGTTCTTC. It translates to CASSSLNNEQFF.

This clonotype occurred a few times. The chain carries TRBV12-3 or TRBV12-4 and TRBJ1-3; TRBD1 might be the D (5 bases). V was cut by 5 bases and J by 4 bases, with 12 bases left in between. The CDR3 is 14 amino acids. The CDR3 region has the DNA TGTGCCAGCAGTCCGGGACCTTTGGGAAACACCATATATTTT. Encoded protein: CASSPGPLGNTIYF.

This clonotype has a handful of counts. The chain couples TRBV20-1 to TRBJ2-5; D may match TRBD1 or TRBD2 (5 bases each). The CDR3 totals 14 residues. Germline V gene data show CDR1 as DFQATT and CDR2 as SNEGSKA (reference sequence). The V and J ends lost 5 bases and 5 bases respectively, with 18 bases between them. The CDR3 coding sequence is TGCAGTGCTGACAGTACTAGTGGGGAGGAGACCCAGTACTTC. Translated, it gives CSADSTSGEETQYF.

This CDR3 reads CASSQEHQNYGYTF. The CDR3 DNA follows: TGTGCCAGCAGCCAAGAGCACCAGAACTATGGCTACACCTTC. The chain joins TRBV14 to TRBJ1-2; D remains ambiguous. V was trimmed by 0 bases and J by 2 bases, leaving 7 bases between them. Germline V gene data show CDR1 as SGHDN and CDR2 as FVKESK. The length of the CDR3 is 14 residues.

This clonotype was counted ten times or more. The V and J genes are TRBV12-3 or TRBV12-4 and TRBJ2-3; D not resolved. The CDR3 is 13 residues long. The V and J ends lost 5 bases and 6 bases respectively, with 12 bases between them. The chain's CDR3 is CASSRRSRDTQYF. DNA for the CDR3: TGTGCCAGCAGTCGGCGATCGAGGGATACGCAGTATTTT.

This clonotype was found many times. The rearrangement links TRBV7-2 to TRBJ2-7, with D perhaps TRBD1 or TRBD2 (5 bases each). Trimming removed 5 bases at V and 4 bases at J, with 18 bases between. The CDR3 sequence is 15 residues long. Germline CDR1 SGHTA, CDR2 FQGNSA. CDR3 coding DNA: TGTGCCAGCAGCCGCAGGGCCGGGACCGGTTACGAGCAGTACTTC. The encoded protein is CASSRRAGTGYEQYF.

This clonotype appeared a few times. The CDR3 bases are TGCAGCGTTGAGGGGGGCTCCCTCTACGAGCAGTACTTC. It specifies CSVEGGSLYEQYF. The chain employs TRBV29-1 and TRBJ2-7; either TRBD1 or TRBD2 may supply D (6 bases each). V lost 3 bases and J lost 3, with 12 bases in between. Germline values: CDR1 SQVTM, CDR2 ANQGSEA. CDR3 length equals 13 residues.

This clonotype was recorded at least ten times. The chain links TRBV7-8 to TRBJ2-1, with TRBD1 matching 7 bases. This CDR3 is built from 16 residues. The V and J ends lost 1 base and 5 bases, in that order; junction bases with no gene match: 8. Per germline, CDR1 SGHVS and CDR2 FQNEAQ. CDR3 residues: CASSLGDRADHNEQFF. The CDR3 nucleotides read TGTGCCAGCAGCTTAGGCGACAGGGCGGACCACAATGAGCAGTTCTTC.

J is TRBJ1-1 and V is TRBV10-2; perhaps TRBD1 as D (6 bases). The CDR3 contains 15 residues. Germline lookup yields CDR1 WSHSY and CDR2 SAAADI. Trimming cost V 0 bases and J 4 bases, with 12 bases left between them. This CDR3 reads CASSESRGGGTEAFF. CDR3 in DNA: TGCGCCAGCAGTGAGTCCAGGGGAGGGGGCACTGAAGCTTTCTTT.

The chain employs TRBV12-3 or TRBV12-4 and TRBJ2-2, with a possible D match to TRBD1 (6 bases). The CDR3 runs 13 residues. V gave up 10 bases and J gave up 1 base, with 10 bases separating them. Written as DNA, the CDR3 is TGTGCCATGTACAGGGAGAACACCGGGGAGCTGTTTTTT. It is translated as CAMYRENTGELFF.

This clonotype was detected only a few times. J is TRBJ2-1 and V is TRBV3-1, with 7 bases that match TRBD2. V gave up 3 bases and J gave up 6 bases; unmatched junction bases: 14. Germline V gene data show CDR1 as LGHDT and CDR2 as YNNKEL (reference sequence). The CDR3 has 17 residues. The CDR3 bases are TGTGCCAGCAGCCATGGGTGGCTAGCGGATATGTCCAATGAGCAGTTCTTC. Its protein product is CASSHGWLADMSNEQFF.

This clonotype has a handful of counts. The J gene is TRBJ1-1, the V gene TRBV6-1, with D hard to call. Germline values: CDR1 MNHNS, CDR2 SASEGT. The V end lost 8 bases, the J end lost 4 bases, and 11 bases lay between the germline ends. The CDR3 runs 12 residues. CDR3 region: CASVAGGTEAFF. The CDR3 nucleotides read TGTGCCAGCGTTGCCGGAGGCACTGAAGCTTTCTTT.

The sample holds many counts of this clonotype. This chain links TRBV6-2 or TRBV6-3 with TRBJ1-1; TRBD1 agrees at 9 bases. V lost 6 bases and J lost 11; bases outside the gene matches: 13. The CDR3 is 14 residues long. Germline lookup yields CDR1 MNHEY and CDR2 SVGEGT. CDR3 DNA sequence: TGTGCCAGCAGCAACCCCGGACAGGGGAGGAAGGCTTTCTTT. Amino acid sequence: CASSNPGQGRKAFF.

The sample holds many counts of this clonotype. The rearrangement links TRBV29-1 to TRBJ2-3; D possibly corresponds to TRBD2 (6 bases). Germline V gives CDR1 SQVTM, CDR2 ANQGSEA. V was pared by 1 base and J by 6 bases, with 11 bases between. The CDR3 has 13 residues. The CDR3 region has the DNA TGCAGCGTTGAAGTTCAGGACTATGATACGCAGTATTTT. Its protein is CSVEVQDYDTQYF.

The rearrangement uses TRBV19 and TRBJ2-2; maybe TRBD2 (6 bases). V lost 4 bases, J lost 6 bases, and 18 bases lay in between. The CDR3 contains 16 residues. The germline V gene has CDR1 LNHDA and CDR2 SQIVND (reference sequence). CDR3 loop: CASSTRDWAVPGELFF. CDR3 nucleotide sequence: TGTGCCAGTAGTACCCGGGACTGGGCTGTTCCCGGGGAGCTGTTTTTT.